This TCR beta chain was profiled in a study of blood T cell repertoires in COVID-19. This table comes from immunoSEQ multiplex PCR, and its TCRdb copy is limited to in-frame clones, with some not included. Of 100,000 to 150,000 clones in the sample, about 82% were seen once. V shed 5 bases, J shed 7 bases, and the junction held 9 bases outside the gene matches. The CDR3 contains 15 residues. Germline V gene data show CDR1 as SNHLY and CDR2 as FYNNEI. The sequenced material came from peripheral blood. The receptor was derived from a man aged 55 to 70 with active or convalescent COVID-19. The V call is TRBV2, the J call TRBJ1-5; TRBD1 matches at 9 bases. The CDR3 nucleotides are TGTGCCAGCAGTCCTACAGGGGGCGGAGGACAGCCCCAGCATTTT. Protein: CASSPTGGGGQPQHF.